These T cell receptor beta chains were read from a single sample in a study of a mutant IDH1 vaccine in newly diagnosed glioma. The repertoire was sequenced with immunoSEQ multiplex PCR; TCRdb's copy has only in-frame clones and lacks some. The table records about 56,000 clones, around 87% of them present only once. These receptors' antigens are unknown. The sample was PBMCs, taken from a glioma patient whose treatment included an IDH1 peptide vaccine. The origin of the receptors is a man aged 40-55 years with glioma. CDR3s include the opening cysteine and the closing phenylalanine or tryptophan. Fields, in order: D gene, V gene, J gene, clone size, CDR3 DNA, CDR3 protein. A D gene is named only where the DNA matches it firmly. Size is omitted from some rows. Given values are once, few, many or a class for expanded clones.

.,TRBV2,TRBJ1-4,.,TGTGCCAGCACTGCCAGTTCCCGGGCTAATGAAAAACTGTTTTTT,CASTASSRANEKLFF
TRBD1,TRBV28,TRBJ2-1,.,TGTGCCAGCAGTCCGGACAGGGTTAGATACAATGAGCAGTTCTTC,CASSPDRVRYNEQFF
.,TRBV6-1,TRBJ1-1,.,TGTGCCAGCAGTCAGCTCGAGAACACTGAAGCTTTCTTT,CASSQLENTEAFF
TRBD1,TRBV25-1,TRBJ2-7,.,TGTGCCAGCAGTGGTGCCGGGACAGGGGGATACGAGCAGTACTTC,CASSGAGTGGYEQYF
.,TRBV5-1,TRBJ2-7,.,TGCGCCAGCAGCAGCCCCTACGAGCAGTACTTC,CASSSPYEQYF
TRBD2,TRBV6-5,TRBJ2-7,.,TGTGCCAGCAGGCGGCGGGAGGGCTACGAGCAGTACTTC,CASRRREGYEQYF
.,TRBV5-1,TRBJ2-2,.,TGCGCCAGCAGCTTGGCCAGACTAGACCCCACCGGGGAGCTGTTTTTT,CASSLARLDPTGELFF
TRBD1,TRBV4-3,TRBJ2-7,once,TGCGCCAGCAGCCAAGATCGGGGACAGGCCTACGAGCAGTACTTC,CASSQDRGQAYEQYF
.,TRBV14,TRBJ2-2,once,TGTGCCAGCAGCCAATGGACCACCGGGGAGCTGTTTTTT,CASSQWTTGELFF
.,TRBV19,TRBJ1-4,once,TGTGCCAGTAGTGCTCCGGGACCAACGAATGAAAAACTGTTTTTT,CASSAPGPTNEKLFF
TRBD2,TRBV25-1,TRBJ2-1,.,TGTGCCGAGAGATCCGGACTAGCGAACGATGAGCAGTTCTTC,CAERSGLANDEQFF
.,TRBV7-2,TRBJ1-3,.,TGTGCCAGCAGCTTTTTTGCTGGAAACACCATATATTTT,CASSFFAGNTIYF
.,TRBV19,TRBJ1-2,.,TGTGCCAGTTGTCATCAGGCACAGGGCGGCGGCTATGGCTACACCTTC,CASCHQAQGGGYGYTF
.,TRBV5-4,TRBJ1-1,.,TGTGCCAGCAGCTTGGAAATAGGATCAGGTGAAGCTTTCTTT,CASSLEIGSGEAFF
.,TRBV5-6,TRBJ2-7,.,TGTGCCAGCAGTCGGGACGGCTCCTACGAGCAGTACTTC,CASSRDGSYEQYF
.,TRBV5-1,TRBJ1-1,.,TGCGCCAGCAGCCCGAACCTCAGGGTAATGAACACTGAAGCTTTCTTT,CASSPNLRVMNTEAFF
.,TRBV6-6,TRBJ2-7,.,TGTGCCAGCAGATTTAGCGGAGGCGGGTACGAGCAGTACTTC,CASRFSGGGYEQYF
.,TRBV9,TRBJ2-3,.,TGTGCCAGCAGCTCCCGTCCCACAGATACGCAGTATTTT,CASSSRPTDTQYF
.,TRBV18,TRBJ1-1,few,TGTGCCAGCTCACCTATTGAGAACACTGAAGCTTTCTTT,CASSPIENTEAFF
.,TRBV6-5,TRBJ2-7,once,TGTGCCAGCTCGGGCCACTCCTACGAGCAGTACTTC,CASSGHSYEQYF
TRBD1,TRBV19,TRBJ1-4,once,TGTGCCAGTAGTCGGGCAGGGGGCGATGAAAAACTGTTTTTT,CASSRAGGDEKLFF
TRBD1,TRBV5-1,TRBJ1-4,.,TGCGCCAGCAGCTCCCGGACAGGGGGCTCTGAAAAACTGTTTTTT,CASSSRTGGSEKLFF
.,TRBV7-9,TRBJ1-2,.,TGTGCCAGCAGCTTAGACCCAGGACAGCCTAGAAATGGCTACACCTTC,CASSLDPGQPRNGYTF
TRBD1,TRBV28,TRBJ1-1,.,TGTGCCAGCAGTCCCTCCCAGTCGACAGGGATTGAAGCTTTCTTT,CASSPSQSTGIEAFF
.,TRBV5-6,TRBJ2-7,.,TGTGCCAGCAGCTGGGGAAGCTACGAGCAGTACTTC,CASSWGSYEQYF
.,TRBV20-1,TRBJ1-1,.,TGCAGTGCTGGGCGGTTGGGTGAAGCTTTCTTT,CSAGRLGEAFF
.,TRBV28,TRBJ2-7,.,TGTGCCAGCAGTTTATTGGCTACCCTCTACGAGCAGTACTTC,CASSLLATLYEQYF
.,TRBV5-1,TRBJ2-7,.,TGCGCCAGCAGCTTGGTCGGCTTGACCTCCTACGAGCAGTACTTC,CASSLVGLTSYEQYF
TRBD2,TRBV27,TRBJ2-1,.,TGTGCCAGCAGTACGAGGACTAGCGGGAGAGGTGAGCAGTTCTTC,CASSTRTSGRGEQFF
.,TRBV7-8,TRBJ1-5,.,TGTGCCAGCAGCGAGAGGGAACAGTTTAGCAATCAGCCCCAGCATTTT,CASSEREQFSNQPQHF
.,TRBV5-6,TRBJ2-3,.,TGTGCCAGCAGCTCCGAAGGGCCGGGTGGAGATACGCAGTATTTT,CASSSEGPGGDTQYF
.,TRBV5-4,TRBJ2-3,.,TGTGCCAGCAGCTTAGCAGATACGCAGTATTTT,CASSLADTQYF
.,TRBV23-1,TRBJ2-2,.,TGCGCCAGCAGTCAGAGATCAGTTTTCGGCGGGGAGCTGTTTTTT,CASSQRSVFGGELFF
.,TRBV2,TRBJ2-4,.,TGTGCCAGCAGTGATAGGAGGGGAAACATTCAGTACTTC,CASSDRRGNIQYF
TRBD1,TRBV18,TRBJ1-1,.,TGTGCCAGCTCACCATCACAGGGGTTGAACACTGAAGCTTTCTTT,CASSPSQGLNTEAFF
.,TRBV4-3,TRBJ2-7,.,TGCGCCAGCAGCCAAGCCCGGGTCTCCTACGAGCAGTACTTC,CASSQARVSYEQYF
.,TRBV7-6,TRBJ2-5,.,TGTGCCAGCAGACTTAGCGAACTACAAGAGACCCAGTACTTC,CASRLSELQETQYF
.,TRBV1,TRBJ1-2,.,TGCACCAGCAGCCAAGATCGGACCGAGACCACCCTGAGTAACTATGGCTACACCTTC,CTSSQDRTETTLSNYGYTF
.,TRBV5-6,TRBJ2-3,.,TGTGCCAGCAGCTTGCGAGCGGGCCGGGGCGCAGATACGCAGTATTTT,CASSLRAGRGADTQYF
.,TRBV6-5,TRBJ2-7,.,TGTGCCAGCAGTGACCCGGGACAAACCTACGAGCAGTACTTC,CASSDPGQTYEQYF
TRBD2,TRBV6-5,TRBJ2-3,.,TGTGCCAGCAGGGGAGCGGGAGATGCAGATACGCAGTATTTT,CASRGAGDADTQYF
.,TRBV29-1,TRBJ2-1,.,TGCAGCGCCGTCCAACCTTCCAATGAGCAGTTCTTC,CSAVQPSNEQFF
TRBD1,TRBV9,TRBJ2-5,.,TGTGCCAGCAGTGCTCGGGACAGGGAAGAGACCCAGTACTTC,CASSARDREETQYF
TRBD1,TRBV10-3,TRBJ2-7,.,TGTGCCACAATGCCGGACAGGGGGAGGTACGAGCAGTACTTC,CATMPDRGRYEQYF
.,TRBV5-1,TRBJ1-1,.,TGCGCCAGCAGCTTGGAACCGAACACTGAAGCTTTCTTT,CASSLEPNTEAFF
TRBD2,TRBV7-7,TRBJ2-1,.,TGTGCTAGCAGCCCAACTAGCGGGTCGTACAATGAGCAGTTCTTC,CASSPTSGSYNEQFF
TRBD1,TRBV7-9,TRBJ2-1,.,TGTGCCAGCAGCCCAACAGGGGTCGCCGGAGATGAGCAGTTCTTC,CASSPTGVAGDEQFF
.,TRBV7-2,TRBJ2-7,.,TGTGCCAGCAGCTTGCAGGGGTATCAGGACGAGCAGTACTTC,CASSLQGYQDEQYF
.,TRBV4-1,TRBJ2-1,.,TGCGCCAGCAGCCAAGAGACAAATGAGCAGTTCTTC,CASSQETNEQFF
.,TRBV5-4,TRBJ1-1,.,TGTGCCAGCAGACCCACAGGGACGAACACTGAAGCTTTCTTT,CASRPTGTNTEAFF